This TCR beta chain was retrieved from a study of blood T cell repertoires in COVID-19. As for the study in general: Spain, Italy and the United States supplied samples that represented acute and convalescent COVID-19. PBMCs, B-cell-depleted T cells, or T cells provided the cDNA or gDNA that made up the material.

In the original analysis: Researchers report that nucleated cell counts were estimated from reference gene primer amplification. Some clones are missing from TCRdb's copy, which holds only in-frame ones; the method was immunoSEQ multiplex PCR. For V, J and clone size, that table is used; D and trimming come from the DNA. The sample has about 270,000 clones; about 85% are singletons. The CDR3 has 15 amino acids. Germline V CDR1 and CDR2: SGHNT, YENEEA. V was shortened by 4 bases and J by 4 bases, with 14 bases between the two germline ends. This clone showed up just once. Material for sequencing was peripheral blood. This chain joins TRBV11-3 and TRBJ1-5; D is possibly TRBD1 (6 bases). The TCR comes from a woman in her 50s with active or convalescent COVID-19. The CDR3 here is CASSSPRGTNQPQHF. The CDR3 DNA reads TGTGCCAGCAGCTCGCCGAGGGGGACGAATCAGCCCCAGCATTTT.